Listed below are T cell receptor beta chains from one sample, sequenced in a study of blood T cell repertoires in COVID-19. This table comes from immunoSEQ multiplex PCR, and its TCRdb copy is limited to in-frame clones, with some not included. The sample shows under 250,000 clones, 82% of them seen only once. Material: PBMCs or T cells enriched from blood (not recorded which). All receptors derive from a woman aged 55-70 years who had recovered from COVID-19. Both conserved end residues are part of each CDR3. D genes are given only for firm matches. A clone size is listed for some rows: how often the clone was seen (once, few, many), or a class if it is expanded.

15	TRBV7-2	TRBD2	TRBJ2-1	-	TGTGCCAGCAGCTTCGCTAGCGGGAGCCCGAATGAGCAGTTCTTC	CASSFASGSPNEQFF
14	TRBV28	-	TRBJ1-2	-	TGTGCCAGCAGTCTGCCGAGGGGGGGCGTGGGCTACACCTTC	CASSLPRGGVGYTF
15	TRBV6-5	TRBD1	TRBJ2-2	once	TGTGCCAGCAACTACGGACAGGGGGCGTCCGGGGAGCTGTTTTTT	CASNYGQGASGELFF
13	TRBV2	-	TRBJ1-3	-	TGTGCCAGCCGCGAGAGCTCTGGAAACACCATATATTTT	CASRESSGNTIYF
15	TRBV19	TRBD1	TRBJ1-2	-	TGTGCCAGTAGTATAGATTCGACAGGGAACTATGGCTACACCTTC	CASSIDSTGNYGYTF
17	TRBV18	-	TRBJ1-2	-	TGTGCCAGCTCACCACAAGTCTCCCAGGTGGAATACTATGGCTACACCTTC	CASSPQVSQVEYYGYTF
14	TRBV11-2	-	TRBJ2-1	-	TGTGCCAGCAGCTTTACCGGGATAGACAATGAGCAGTTCTTC	CASSFTGIDNEQFF
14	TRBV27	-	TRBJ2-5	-	TGTGCCAGCAGTTTAGGGCAGCTCCAAGAGACCCAGTACTTC	CASSLGQLQETQYF
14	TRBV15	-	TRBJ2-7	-	TGTGCCACCAGCAGAGATCCAGGGTCTTACGAGCAGTACTTC	CATSRDPGSYEQYF
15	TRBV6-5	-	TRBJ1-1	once	TGTGCCAGCAGTTACCAGGCAGGGGTTCACACTGAAGCTTTCTTT	CASSYQAGVHTEAFF
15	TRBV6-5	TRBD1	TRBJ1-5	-	TGTGCCAGCAGTTATAGGGGGCAGGGGGATCAGCCCCAGCATTTT	CASSYRGQGDQPQHF
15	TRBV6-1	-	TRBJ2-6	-	TGTGCCAGCAGTGACAGGGCGTATGGGGCCAACGTCCTGACTTTC	CASSDRAYGANVLTF
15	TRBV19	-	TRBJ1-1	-	TGTGCCAGTAGTACCCCCCCCAGGGCTAACACTGAAGCTTTCTTT	CASSTPPRANTEAFF
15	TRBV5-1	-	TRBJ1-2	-	TGCGCCAGCAGCCATGGAGGGGCTTTGAGCTATGGCTACACCTTC	CASSHGGALSYGYTF
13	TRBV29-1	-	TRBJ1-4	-	TGCAGCGTTCGGCAGGGAAGTTTTGAAAAACTGTTTTTT	CSVRQGSFEKLFF
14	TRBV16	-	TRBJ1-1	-	TGTGCCAGCAGCCCTCGGGGTAGAGGCACTGAAGCTTTCTTT	CASSPRGRGTEAFF
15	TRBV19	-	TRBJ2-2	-	TGTGCCAGTAGTAACCCAGGGGCGGTCACCGGGGAGCTGTTTTTT	CASSNPGAVTGELFF
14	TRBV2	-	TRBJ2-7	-	TGTGCCAGCAGTGGGACTCTGGACCCCTACGAGCAGTACTTC	CASSGTLDPYEQYF
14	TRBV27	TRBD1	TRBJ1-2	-	TGTGCCAGCAGTTTATCGGGACAGCTATATGGCTACACCTTC	CASSLSGQLYGYTF
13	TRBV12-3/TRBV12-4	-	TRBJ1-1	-	TGTGCCAGCAGTTTTTCCCAGGGGACTGAAGCTTTCTTT	CASSFSQGTEAFF
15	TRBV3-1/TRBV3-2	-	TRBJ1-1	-	TGTGCCAGCAGCCAACAGTCAGGGGCGCGTGCTGAAGCTTTCTTT	CASSQQSGARAEAFF
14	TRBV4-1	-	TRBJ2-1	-	TGCGCCAGCAGCACGGGTCTATCCTACAATGAGCAGTTCTTC	CASSTGLSYNEQFF
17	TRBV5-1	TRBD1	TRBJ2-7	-	TGCGCCAGCACGTTTTCGCAGGGGGCGTCGAATGGCTACGAGCAGTACTTC	CASTFSQGASNGYEQYF
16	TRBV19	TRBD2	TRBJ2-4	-	TGTGCCAGTAGTAACCCTAGCGGGGGAGCCAAAAACATTCAGTACTTC	CASSNPSGGAKNIQYF
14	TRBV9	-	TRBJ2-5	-	TGTGCCAGCAGCCGAACAGGGCGACAAGAGACCCAGTACTTC	CASSRTGRQETQYF
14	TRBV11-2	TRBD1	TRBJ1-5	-	TGTGCCAGCAGCTGGGACAGCGGGAATCAGCCCCAGCATTTT	CASSWDSGNQPQHF
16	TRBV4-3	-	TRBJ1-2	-	TGCGCCAGCAGCCAAGATACTCCGGACGGAGGCTATGGCTACACCTTC	CASSQDTPDGGYGYTF
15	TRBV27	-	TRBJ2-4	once	TGTGCCAGCAGTCAGCAGAGAGGGGCCAAAAACATTCAGTACTTC	CASSQQRGAKNIQYF